The present T cell receptor (beta chain) was sequenced within a study of graft-versus-host responses after intestinal transplantation. Study context: Recipients underwent multivisceral, liver-intestinal, or isolated intestinal transplants. After anti-thymocyte globulin induction, recipients took tacrolimus and steroids for approximately three years. Study results and caveats: The recipient marrow held GvH clones, and some of them showed up first in ileum or blood. Levels of circulating GvH clones at their peak were associated with early post-transplant HvG declines.

As for this clone: The antigen is unknown.

The repertoire was sequenced with immunoSEQ multiplex PCR; TCRdb's copy has only in-frame clones and lacks some. The sample carries more than 100,000 clones, over 85% recorded once. This CDR3 has 15 amino acids. The V and J ends lost 4 bases and 4 bases, in that order; junction bases with no gene match: 7. From germline, CDR1 is MGHRA and CDR2 YSYEKL. This TCR was recovered from a human donor who received an intestinal transplant. Sequences were derived from unstimulated CD8+ T cells sorted from spleen or lymph node cells, sampled before intestinal transplant. This sequence joins TRBV4-1 and TRBJ1-2, with 9 bases that match TRBD1. CDR3 amino acids: CASSRTGGLGYGYTF. CDR3 DNA sequence: TGCGCCAGCAGCCGTACAGGGGGCCTGGGCTATGGCTACACCTTC.